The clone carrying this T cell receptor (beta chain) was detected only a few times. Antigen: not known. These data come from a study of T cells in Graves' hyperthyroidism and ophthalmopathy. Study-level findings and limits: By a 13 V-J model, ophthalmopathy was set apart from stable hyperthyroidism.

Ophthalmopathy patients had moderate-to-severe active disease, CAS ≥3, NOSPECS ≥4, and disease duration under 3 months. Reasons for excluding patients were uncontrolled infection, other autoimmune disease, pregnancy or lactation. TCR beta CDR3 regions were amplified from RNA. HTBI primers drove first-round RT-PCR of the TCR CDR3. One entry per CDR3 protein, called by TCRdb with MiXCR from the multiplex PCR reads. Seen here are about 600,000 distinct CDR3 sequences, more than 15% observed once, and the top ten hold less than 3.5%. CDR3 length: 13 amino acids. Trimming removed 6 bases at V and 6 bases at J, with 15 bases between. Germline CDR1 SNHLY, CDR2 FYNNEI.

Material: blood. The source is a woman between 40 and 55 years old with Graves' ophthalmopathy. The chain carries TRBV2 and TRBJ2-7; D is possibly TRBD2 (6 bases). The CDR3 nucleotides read TGTGCCAGCAGGAGGGACTTTTCTACCGAGCAGTACTTC. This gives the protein CASRRDFSTEQYF.